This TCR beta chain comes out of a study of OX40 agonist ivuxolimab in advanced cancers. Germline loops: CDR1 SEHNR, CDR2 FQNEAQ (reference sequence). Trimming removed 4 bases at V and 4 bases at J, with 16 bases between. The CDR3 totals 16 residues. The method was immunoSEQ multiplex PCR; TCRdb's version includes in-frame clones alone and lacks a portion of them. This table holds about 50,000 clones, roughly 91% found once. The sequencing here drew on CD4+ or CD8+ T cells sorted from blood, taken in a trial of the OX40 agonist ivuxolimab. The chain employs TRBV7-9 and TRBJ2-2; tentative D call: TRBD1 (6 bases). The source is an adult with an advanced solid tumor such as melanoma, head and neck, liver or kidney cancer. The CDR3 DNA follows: TGTGCCAGCAGCTCCGACAGGATACGAGGCACCGGGGAGCTGTTTTTT. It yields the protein CASSSDRIRGTGELFF.